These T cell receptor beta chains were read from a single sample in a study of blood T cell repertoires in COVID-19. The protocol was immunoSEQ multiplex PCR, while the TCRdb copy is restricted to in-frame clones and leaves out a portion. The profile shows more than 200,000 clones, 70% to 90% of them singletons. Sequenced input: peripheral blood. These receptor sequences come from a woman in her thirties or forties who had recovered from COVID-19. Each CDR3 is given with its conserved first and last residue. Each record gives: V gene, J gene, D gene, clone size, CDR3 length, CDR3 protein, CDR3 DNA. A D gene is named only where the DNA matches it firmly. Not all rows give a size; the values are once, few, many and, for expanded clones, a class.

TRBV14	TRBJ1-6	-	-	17	CASSQEARLSAYSPLHF	TGTGCCAGCAGCCAAGAAGCCAGGCTGTCGGCGTATTCACCCCTCCACTTT
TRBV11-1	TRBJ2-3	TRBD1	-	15	CASSPTGGSTDTQYF	TGTGCCAGCAGCCCTACAGGGGGTAGCACAGATACGCAGTATTTT
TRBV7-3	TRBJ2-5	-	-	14	CASSEKRKQETQYF	TGTGCCAGCAGCGAGAAGCGGAAACAAGAGACCCAGTACTTC
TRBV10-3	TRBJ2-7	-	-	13	CAISREKSYEQYF	TGTGCCATCAGTCGGGAGAAGTCCTACGAGCAGTACTTC
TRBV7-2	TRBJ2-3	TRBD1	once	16	CASSPWPGGGTDTQYF	TGTGCCAGCAGCCCCTGGCCAGGGGGCGGCACAGATACGCAGTATTTT
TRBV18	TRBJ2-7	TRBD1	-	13	CASRTGSSYEQYF	TGTGCCTCCCGGACAGGGAGCTCCTACGAGCAGTACTTC
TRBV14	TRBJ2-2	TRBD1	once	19	CASSQDGRPGQGYTGELFF	TGTGCCAGCAGCCAGGACGGCCGACCGGGACAGGGTTACACCGGGGAGCTGTTTTTT
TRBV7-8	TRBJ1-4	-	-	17	CASSPGTLQGTNEKLFF	TGTGCCAGCAGCCCGGGGACACTTCAGGGAACTAATGAAAAACTGTTTTTT
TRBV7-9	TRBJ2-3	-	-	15	CASSLSGGSTDTQYF	TGTGCCAGCAGCCTCTCCGGGGGTAGCACAGATACGCAGTATTTT
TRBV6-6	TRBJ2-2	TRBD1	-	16	CASRGQGYLPTGELFF	TGTGCCAGTCGGGGACAGGGATATTTGCCCACCGGGGAGCTGTTTTTT
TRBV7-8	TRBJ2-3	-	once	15	CASSLVSGSTDTQYF	TGTGCCAGCAGCTTAGTGAGCGGGAGCACAGATACGCAGTATTTT
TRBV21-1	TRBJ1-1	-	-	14	CASSRPGQGASAFF	TGTGCCAGCAGTCGCCCGGGACAGGGGGCCTCAGCTTTCTTT
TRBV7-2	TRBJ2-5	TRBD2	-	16	CASSLPSGIPVETQYF	TGTGCCAGCAGCTTACCTAGCGGCATCCCCGTGGAGACCCAGTACTTC
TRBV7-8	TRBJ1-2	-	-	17	CASSLAAEGLDGYGYTF	TGTGCCAGCAGCTTAGCGGCGGAGGGCTTGGATGGCTATGGCTACACCTTC
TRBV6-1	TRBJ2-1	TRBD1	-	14	CASSEVRTGTSEFF	TGTGCCAGCAGTGAAGTGAGGACAGGGACGAGTGAGTTCTTC
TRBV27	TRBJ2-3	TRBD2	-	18	CASSFGTSGLPRTDTQYF	TGTGCCAGCAGTTTTGGGACTAGCGGCCTCCCTCGCACAGATACGCAGTATTTT
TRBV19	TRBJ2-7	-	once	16	CASSTVRGKGSYEQYF	TGTGCCAGTAGTACCGTCAGGGGAAAGGGCTCCTACGAGCAGTACTTC
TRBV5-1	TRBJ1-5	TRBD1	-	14	CASSFTGEGQPQHF	TGCGCCAGCAGCTTTACAGGGGAAGGTCAGCCCCAGCATTTT
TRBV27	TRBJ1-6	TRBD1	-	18	CASSSRTGGYSYNSPLHF	TGTGCCAGCAGTTCCCGGACAGGGGGTTACTCCTATAATTCACCCCTCCACTTT
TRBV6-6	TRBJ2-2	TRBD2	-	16	CASSYAGVGDTGELFF	TGTGCCAGCAGTTACGCGGGGGTAGGGGACACCGGGGAGCTGTTTTTT
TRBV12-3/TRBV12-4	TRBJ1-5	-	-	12	CASSQINQPQHF	TGTGCCAGCAGTCAGATCAATCAGCCCCAGCATTTT
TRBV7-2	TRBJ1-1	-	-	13	CASSSREGTEAFF	TGTGCCAGCAGCTCCAGGGAGGGGACTGAAGCTTTCTTT
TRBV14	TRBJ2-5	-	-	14	CASSQVGPQETQYF	TGTGCCAGCAGCCAAGTTGGGCCCCAAGAGACCCAGTACTTC
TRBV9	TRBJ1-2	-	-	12	CASSHQTYGYTF	TGTGCCAGCTCCCATCAGACTTATGGCTACACCTTC
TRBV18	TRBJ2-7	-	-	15	CASSPAGGGTYEQYF	TGTGCCAGCTCACCCGCAGGAGGAGGGACCTACGAGCAGTACTTC
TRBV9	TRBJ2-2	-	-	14	CASSVGRNTGELFF	TGTGCCAGCAGCGTAGGCAGGAACACCGGGGAGCTGTTTTTT
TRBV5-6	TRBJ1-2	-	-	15	CASSPLQGISYGYTF	TGTGCCAGCAGCCCCCTTCAGGGAATAAGCTATGGCTACACCTTC
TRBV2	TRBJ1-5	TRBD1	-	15	CASRPDRKVGQPQHF	TGTGCCAGCAGACCGGACAGGAAAGTGGGTCAGCCCCAGCATTTT
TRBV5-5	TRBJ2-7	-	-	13	CASSFVSSYEQYF	TGTGCCAGCAGCTTTGTCAGTTCCTACGAGCAGTACTTC
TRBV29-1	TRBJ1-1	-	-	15	CSVVIFGRAATEAFF	TGCAGCGTTGTGATTTTCGGCAGGGCGGCCACTGAAGCTTTCTTT
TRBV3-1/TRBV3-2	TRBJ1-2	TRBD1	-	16	CASSQDGGTGDHGYTF	TGTGCCAGCAGCCAAGATGGCGGGACAGGGGACCATGGCTACACCTTC
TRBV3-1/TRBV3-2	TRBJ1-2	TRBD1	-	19	CASSQASAGTGIGNYGYTF	TGTGCCAGCAGCCAAGCCTCCGCCGGGACAGGGATCGGGAACTATGGCTACACCTTC
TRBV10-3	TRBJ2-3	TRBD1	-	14	CAIRRQGDEDTQYF	TGTGCCATCAGGAGACAGGGGGATGAAGATACGCAGTATTTT
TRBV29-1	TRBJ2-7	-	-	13	CSAGLSEGYEQYF	TGCAGCGCCGGACTAAGCGAAGGCTACGAGCAGTACTTC
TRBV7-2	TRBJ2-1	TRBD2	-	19	CASSLVQTLAGGSLNEQFF	TGTGCCAGCAGCTTAGTCCAAACTCTAGCGGGGGGGTCGCTAAATGAGCAGTTCTTC
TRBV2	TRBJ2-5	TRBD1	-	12	CASSGQGETQYF	TGTGCCAGCAGCGGACAGGGTGAGACCCAGTACTTC
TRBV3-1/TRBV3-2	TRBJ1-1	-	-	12	CASSRVNTEAFF	TGTGCCAGCAGCCGCGTGAACACTGAAGCTTTCTTT
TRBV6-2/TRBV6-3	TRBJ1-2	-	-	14	CASSLGGPNYGYTF	TGTGCCAGCAGTTTGGGGGGGCCGAACTATGGCTACACCTTC
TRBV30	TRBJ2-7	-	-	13	CAWSVLVGREQYF	TGTGCCTGGAGTGTACTTGTGGGGAGGGAGCAGTACTTC
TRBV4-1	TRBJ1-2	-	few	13	CASSRQGHYGYTF	TGCGCCAGCAGCCGCCAGGGCCACTATGGCTACACCTTC
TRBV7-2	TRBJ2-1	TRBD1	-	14	CASSLVQGANEQFF	TGTGCCAGCAGCTTAGTCCAGGGGGCAAATGAGCAGTTCTTC
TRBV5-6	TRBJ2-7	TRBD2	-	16	CASSLRLAGARYEQYF	TGTGCCAGCAGCTTGCGTCTAGCGGGAGCACGGTACGAGCAGTACTTC
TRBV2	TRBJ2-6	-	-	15	CASSLTGFGANVLTF	TGTGCCAGCAGTCTTACAGGGTTCGGGGCCAACGTCCTGACTTTC
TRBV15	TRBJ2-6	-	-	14	CATSTRAGANVLTF	TGTGCCACCAGCACCAGGGCTGGGGCCAACGTCCTGACTTTC